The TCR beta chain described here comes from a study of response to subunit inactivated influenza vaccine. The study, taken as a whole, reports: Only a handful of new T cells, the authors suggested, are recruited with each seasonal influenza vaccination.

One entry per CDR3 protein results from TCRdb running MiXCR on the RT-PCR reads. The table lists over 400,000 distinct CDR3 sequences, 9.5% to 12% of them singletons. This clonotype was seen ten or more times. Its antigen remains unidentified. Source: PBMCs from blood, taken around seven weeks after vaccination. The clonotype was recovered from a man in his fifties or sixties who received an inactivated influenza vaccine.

The CDR3 region has the DNA TGCGCCAGCAGCTTGGCCGCGGCTAGCGGGGGGGATACGCAGTATTTT. It yields the protein CASSLAAASGGDTQYF. The J gene is TRBJ2-3, the V gene TRBV5-1; TRBD2 matches 11 bases. V lost 0 bases to trimming and J lost 6 bases; unmatched junction nucleotides: 6. Germline CDR1 SGHRS, CDR2 YFSETQ. The CDR3 sequence is 16 residues long.